The clone carrying this T cell receptor (beta chain) was counted a few times. Its antigen is undetermined. The time point was: patch test 2, 6 weeks after DPC sensitization. Regarding treatment: therapeutic diphenylcyclopropenone sensitization with weekly scalp DPC. The entry originates in a study of human T cells and chemical hapten exposure. CDR3 length equals 15 residues. Germline CDR1 is SGDLS and CDR2 is YYNGEE. V lost 2 bases to trimming and J lost 6 bases, with 18 bases between them. TCRdb fed the RACE reads into MiXCR, producing one record per CDR3 protein. This table holds around 360,000 distinct CDR3 sequences, about 6.9% found once. Study conclusions and caveats: Those TCRs sitting above 1 in 1000 frequency stayed the same with DPC sensitization.

This receptor was identified in a woman aged 18 to 35 with alopecia areata. Some clones in this sample may be carry-over from other donors' samples. The sequencing used whole blood, collected in connection with sensitization to the hapten diphenylcyclopropenone (DPC). The rearrangement joins TRBV9 to TRBJ2-7; weak D call: TRBD1 (6 bases). Here the CDR3 DNA reads TGTGCCAGCAGCGTCACGTCAGGGGAGCTACTCGAGCAGTACTTC. The encoded protein is CASSVTSGELLEQYF.